The rows below give T cell receptor beta chains drawn from one sample of a study of radiotherapy plus CTLA-4 blockade in lung cancer. Profiling relied on immunoSEQ multiplex PCR, and the TCRdb table lists in-frame clones only, not all of them. The sample lists more than 90,000 clones, 81% occurring once. The material was peripheral blood, obtained from a patient treated with radiotherapy plus ipilimumab. Receptor source: a human donor with non-small cell lung cancer that progressed on radiotherapy plus ipilimumab. Some clones in this sample may be carry-over from other donors' samples. Each CDR3 is given with its conserved first and last residue. The D gene is left open where the match is weak. Size values are once, few and many counts, or a class for expanded clones, and some rows have none.

V gene: TRBV5-6
D gene: TRBD1
clone size: NA
J gene: TRBJ2-5
CDR3 protein: CASSLVGTGGSETQYF
CDR3 DNA: TGTGCCAGCAGCTTGGTGGGCACAGGGGGCTCGGAGACCCAGTACTTC

V gene: TRBV28
D gene: TRBD1
clone size: NA
J gene: TRBJ1-1
CDR3 protein: CASSSTGDTEAFF
CDR3 DNA: TGTGCCAGCAGTTCGACAGGGGACACTGAAGCTTTCTTT

V gene: TRBV6-1
D gene: NA
clone size: once
J gene: TRBJ1-5
CDR3 protein: CASILRDNQPQHF
CDR3 DNA: TGTGCCAGCATCCTCAGGGACAATCAGCCCCAGCATTTT

V gene: TRBV6-5
D gene: TRBD1
clone size: NA
J gene: TRBJ1-1
CDR3 protein: CASSDRGRRNTEAFF
CDR3 DNA: TGTGCCAGCAGCGACAGGGGGCGCAGAAACACTGAAGCTTTCTTT

V gene: TRBV7-9
D gene: TRBD1
clone size: NA
J gene: TRBJ1-2
CDR3 protein: CASSATGDGYTF
CDR3 DNA: TGTGCCAGCAGCGCAACAGGGGACGGCTACACCTTC

V gene: TRBV4-3
D gene: TRBD2
clone size: NA
J gene: TRBJ2-3
CDR3 protein: CASSQGGLAGVGDTQYF
CDR3 DNA: TGCGCCAGCAGCCAAGGGGGACTAGCGGGGGTGGGAGATACGCAGTATTTT

V gene: TRBV5-6
D gene: TRBD2
clone size: few
J gene: TRBJ2-1
CDR3 protein: CASSSVSSGGAGNEQFF
CDR3 DNA: TGTGCCAGCAGCTCAGTGTCTAGCGGGGGGGCCGGCAATGAGCAGTTCTTC

V gene: TRBV6-5
D gene: TRBD1
clone size: few
J gene: TRBJ2-7
CDR3 protein: CASRDRTYEQYF
CDR3 DNA: TGTGCCAGCAGGGACAGGACCTACGAGCAGTACTTC

V gene: TRBV5-4
D gene: TRBD1
clone size: NA
J gene: TRBJ1-1
CDR3 protein: CASSWDRGRTEAFF
CDR3 DNA: TGTGCCAGCAGCTGGGACAGGGGGCGAACTGAAGCTTTCTTT

V gene: TRBV28
D gene: NA
clone size: NA
J gene: TRBJ1-2
CDR3 protein: CASSRVGGGYTF
CDR3 DNA: TGTGCCAGCAGTCGGGTGGGGGGTGGCTACACCTTC

V gene: TRBV5-4
D gene: TRBD1
clone size: NA
J gene: TRBJ2-2
CDR3 protein: CASSLAGTGGIGGELFF
CDR3 DNA: TGTGCCAGCAGCTTAGCCGGGACAGGGGGGATCGGCGGGGAGCTGTTTTTT

V gene: TRBV29-1
D gene: TRBD2
clone size: NA
J gene: TRBJ2-7
CDR3 protein: CSVVPSGAYEQYF
CDR3 DNA: TGCAGCGTTGTTCCTAGCGGGGCCTACGAGCAGTACTTC

V gene: TRBV7-9
D gene: NA
clone size: once
J gene: TRBJ1-1
CDR3 protein: CASSSQRYDSEAFF
CDR3 DNA: TGTGCCAGCAGCTCACAACGCTATGACAGCGAAGCTTTCTTT

V gene: TRBV9
D gene: NA
clone size: NA
J gene: TRBJ1-2
CDR3 protein: CASSVVTQGAHGYTF
CDR3 DNA: TGTGCCAGCAGCGTAGTGACCCAAGGGGCCCATGGCTACACCTTC

V gene: TRBV9
D gene: NA
clone size: NA
J gene: TRBJ1-3
CDR3 protein: CASSVRGTGNTIYF
CDR3 DNA: TGTGCCAGCAGCGTGAGGGGGACTGGAAACACCATATATTTT

V gene: TRBV27
D gene: NA
clone size: once
J gene: TRBJ1-6
CDR3 protein: CASSLPGQLLHF
CDR3 DNA: TGTGCCAGCAGTTTACCTGGACAACTCCTCCACTTT

V gene: TRBV27
D gene: TRBD1
clone size: NA
J gene: TRBJ2-1
CDR3 protein: CASSTGQALDNEQFF
CDR3 DNA: TGTGCCAGCAGTACGGGACAGGCGTTAGACAATGAGCAGTTCTTC

V gene: TRBV7-9
D gene: TRBD1
clone size: NA
J gene: TRBJ1-1
CDR3 protein: CASSSIPGQGYSHEAFF
CDR3 DNA: TGTGCCAGCAGCTCGATCCCGGGACAGGGCTATTCCCATGAAGCTTTCTTT

V gene: TRBV2
D gene: NA
clone size: NA
J gene: TRBJ1-2
CDR3 protein: CASSRQEHYGYTF
CDR3 DNA: TGTGCCAGCAGTAGACAGGAGCACTATGGCTACACCTTC

V gene: TRBV2
D gene: NA
clone size: NA
J gene: TRBJ1-1
CDR3 protein: CASRTGGEGTEAFF
CDR3 DNA: TGTGCCAGCAGGACGGGGGGGGAGGGCACTGAAGCTTTCTTT

V gene: TRBV4-2
D gene: NA
clone size: NA
J gene: TRBJ2-5
CDR3 protein: CASSQVSEETQYF
CDR3 DNA: TGTGCCAGCAGCCAAGTTAGCGAAGAGACCCAGTACTTC

V gene: TRBV9
D gene: NA
clone size: once
J gene: TRBJ1-2
CDR3 protein: CASSVGQGTILF
CDR3 DNA: NA

V gene: TRBV11-2
D gene: NA
clone size: NA
J gene: TRBJ2-7
CDR3 protein: CASSFGTLSYEQYF
CDR3 DNA: TGTGCCAGCAGCTTCGGGACTCTCTCCTACGAGCAGTACTTC

V gene: TRBV6-6
D gene: NA
clone size: NA
J gene: TRBJ2-7
CDR3 protein: CASRQTLTDVEQYF
CDR3 DNA: TGTGCCAGCAGGCAGACTCTTACGGATGTCGAGCAGTACTTC

V gene: TRBV19
D gene: TRBD1
clone size: NA
J gene: TRBJ2-2
CDR3 protein: CASTLLDRVGTGELFF
CDR3 DNA: TGTGCCAGTACCCTGCTAGACAGGGTAGGCACCGGGGAGCTGTTTTTT

V gene: TRBV19
D gene: NA
clone size: NA
J gene: TRBJ1-2
CDR3 protein: CASSEGGGRVNYGYTF
CDR3 DNA: TGTGCCAGTAGTGAGGGCGGGGGCAGGGTGAACTATGGCTACACCTTC

V gene: TRBV28
D gene: NA
clone size: NA
J gene: TRBJ2-1
CDR3 protein: CASSSKGEVNEQFF
CDR3 DNA: TGTGCCAGCAGCTCGAAGGGAGAAGTGAATGAGCAGTTCTTC

V gene: TRBV4-3
D gene: NA
clone size: few
J gene: TRBJ1-5
CDR3 protein: CASSPRAESGPQHF
CDR3 DNA: TGCGCCAGCAGCCCGAGAGCGGAATCAGGGCCCCAGCATTTT

V gene: TRBV28
D gene: TRBD1
clone size: NA
J gene: TRBJ1-2
CDR3 protein: CASSFGRTGPARSYGYTF
CDR3 DNA: TGTGCCAGCAGTTTTGGGAGGACAGGGCCCGCAAGATCCTATGGCTACACCTTC

V gene: TRBV5-1
D gene: TRBD1
clone size: NA
J gene: TRBJ2-3
CDR3 protein: CASSSPSGQPTDTQYF
CDR3 DNA: TGCGCCAGCAGTTCACCCTCGGGACAGCCCACAGATACGCAGTATTTT

V gene: TRBV5-6
D gene: NA
clone size: few
J gene: TRBJ1-6
CDR3 protein: CASSLLGTNSPLHF
CDR3 DNA: TGTGCCAGCAGCTTGCTGGGGACCAATTCACCCCTCCACTTT

V gene: TRBV5-4
D gene: TRBD2
clone size: NA
J gene: TRBJ2-3
CDR3 protein: CASSLTAGGPDTQYF
CDR3 DNA: TGTGCCAGCAGCTTGACAGCGGGGGGGCCGGATACGCAGTATTTT

V gene: TRBV5-6
D gene: NA
clone size: NA
J gene: TRBJ2-7
CDR3 protein: CASSLAGPREQYF
CDR3 DNA: TGTGCCAGCAGCTTGGCGGGACCAAGGGAGCAGTACTTC